This T cell receptor (beta chain) was sequenced for a study of control samples from healthy donors and cancer patients. Per germline, CDR1 ENHRY and CDR2 SYGVKD. The V end was cut by 0 bases, the J end by 2 bases, with 7 bases between. CDR3 length: 15 residues. Profiled with immunoSEQ multiplex PCR; TCRdb holds only in-frame clones, not every one. In the table there are about 84,000 clones, roughly 88% of which are singletons. The rearrangement links TRBV10-3 to TRBJ1-4; D gene unclear. The sequenced sample was PBMCs. The sequence derives from a man in his sixties with head and neck cancer. CDR3 protein: CAISESKTTNEKLFF. The CDR3 bases are TGTGCCATCAGTGAGTCGAAAACCACTAATGAAAAACTGTTTTTT.